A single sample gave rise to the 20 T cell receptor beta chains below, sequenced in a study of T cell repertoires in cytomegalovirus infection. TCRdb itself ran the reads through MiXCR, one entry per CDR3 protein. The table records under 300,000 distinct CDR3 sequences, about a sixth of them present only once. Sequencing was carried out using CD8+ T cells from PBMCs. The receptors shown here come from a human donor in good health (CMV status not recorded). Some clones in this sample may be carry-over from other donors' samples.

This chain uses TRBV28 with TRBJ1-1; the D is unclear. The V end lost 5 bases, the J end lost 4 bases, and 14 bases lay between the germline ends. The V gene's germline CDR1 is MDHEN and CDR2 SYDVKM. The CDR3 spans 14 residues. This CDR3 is CASSPGSWATEAFF. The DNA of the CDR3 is TGTGCCAGCAGTCCCGGGTCGTGGGCCACTGAAGCTTTCTTT.

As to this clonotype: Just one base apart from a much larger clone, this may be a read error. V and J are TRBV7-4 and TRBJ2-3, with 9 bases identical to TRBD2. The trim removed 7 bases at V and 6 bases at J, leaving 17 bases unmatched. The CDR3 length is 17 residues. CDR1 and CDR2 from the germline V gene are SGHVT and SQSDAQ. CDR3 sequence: CASNPPGSGGGLDTQYF. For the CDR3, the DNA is TGTGCCAGCAACCCGCCGGGTAGCGGGGGCGGCTTGGATACGCAGTATTTT.

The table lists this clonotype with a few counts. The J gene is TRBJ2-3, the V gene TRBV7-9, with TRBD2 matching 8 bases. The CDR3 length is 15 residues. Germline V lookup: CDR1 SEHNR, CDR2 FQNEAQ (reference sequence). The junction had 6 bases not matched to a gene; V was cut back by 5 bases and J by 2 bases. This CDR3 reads CASSNTSGLTDTQYF. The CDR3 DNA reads TGTGCCAGCAGCAACACTAGCGGCCTCACAGATACGCAGTATTTT.

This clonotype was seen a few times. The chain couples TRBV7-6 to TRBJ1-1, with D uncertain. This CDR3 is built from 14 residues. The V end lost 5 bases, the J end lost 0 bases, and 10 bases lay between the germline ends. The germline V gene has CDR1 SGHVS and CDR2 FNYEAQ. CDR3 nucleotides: TGTGCCAGCAGCGCCATGAACATGAACACTGAAGCTTTCTTT. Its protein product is CASSAMNMNTEAFF.

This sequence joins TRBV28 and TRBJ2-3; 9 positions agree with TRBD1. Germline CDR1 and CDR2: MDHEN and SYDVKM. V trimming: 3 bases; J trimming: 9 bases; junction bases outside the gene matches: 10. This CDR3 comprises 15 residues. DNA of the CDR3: TGTGCCAGCAGTTTCCGTGCGACAGGGGGTGGAACGCAGTATTTT. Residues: CASSFRATGGGTQYF.

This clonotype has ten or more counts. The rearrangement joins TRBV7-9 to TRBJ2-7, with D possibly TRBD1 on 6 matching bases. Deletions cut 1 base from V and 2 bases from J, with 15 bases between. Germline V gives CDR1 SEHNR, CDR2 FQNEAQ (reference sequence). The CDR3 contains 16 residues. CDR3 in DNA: TGTGCCAGCAGCTTAGATTCCGGACAGCCGACCTACGAGCAGTACTTC. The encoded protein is CASSLDSGQPTYEQYF. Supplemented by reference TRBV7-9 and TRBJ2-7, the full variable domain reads DTGVSQNPRHKITKRGQNVTFRCDPISEHNRLYWYRQTLGQGPEFLTYFQNEAQLEKSRLLSDRFSAERPKGSFSTLEIQRTEQGDSAMYLCASSLDSGQPTYEQYFGPGTRLTVT.

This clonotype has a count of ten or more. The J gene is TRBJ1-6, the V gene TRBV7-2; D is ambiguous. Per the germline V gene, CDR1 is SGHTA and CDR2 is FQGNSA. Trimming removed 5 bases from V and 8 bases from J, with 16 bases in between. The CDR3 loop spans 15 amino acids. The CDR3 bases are TGTGCCAGCAGCCCCTTCCCGGACGACTATTCACCCCTCCACTTT. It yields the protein CASSPFPDDYSPLHF.

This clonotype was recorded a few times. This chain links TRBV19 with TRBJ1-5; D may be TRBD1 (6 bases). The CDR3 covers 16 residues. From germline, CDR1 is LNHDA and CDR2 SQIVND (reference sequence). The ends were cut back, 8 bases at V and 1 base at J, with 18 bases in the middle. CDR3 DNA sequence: TGTGCCAGTTCTGACCTCCAGGGGATAAGCAATCAGCCCCAGCATTTT. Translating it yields CASSDLQGISNQPQHF. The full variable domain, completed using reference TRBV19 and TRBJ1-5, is DGGITQSPKYLFRKEGQNVTLSCEQNLNHDAMYWYRQDPGQGLRLIYYSQIVNDFQKGDIAEGYSVSREKKESFPLTVTSAQKNPTAFYLCASSDLQGISNQPQHFGDGTRLSIL.

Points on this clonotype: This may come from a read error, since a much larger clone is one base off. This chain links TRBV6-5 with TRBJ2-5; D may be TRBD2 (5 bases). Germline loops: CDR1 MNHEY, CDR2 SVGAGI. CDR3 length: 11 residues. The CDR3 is CVSRGGETQYF. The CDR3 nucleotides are TGTGTCAGCAGAGGAGGAGAGACCCAGTACTTC.

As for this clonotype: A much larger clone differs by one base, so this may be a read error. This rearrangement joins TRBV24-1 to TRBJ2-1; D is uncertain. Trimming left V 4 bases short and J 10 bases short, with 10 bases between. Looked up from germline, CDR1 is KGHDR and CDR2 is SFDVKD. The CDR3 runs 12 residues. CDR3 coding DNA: TGTGCCACCAGTGAGGGAAGAAAAGAGCAGTTCTTC. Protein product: CATSEGRKEQFF.

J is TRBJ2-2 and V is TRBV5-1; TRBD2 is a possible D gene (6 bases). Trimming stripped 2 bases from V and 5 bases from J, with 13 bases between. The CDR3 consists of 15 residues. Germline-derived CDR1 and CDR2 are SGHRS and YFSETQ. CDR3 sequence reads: CASSLRTEGTGELFF. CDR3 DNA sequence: TGCGCCAGCAGCTTAAGGACGGAGGGGACCGGGGAGCTGTTTTTT.

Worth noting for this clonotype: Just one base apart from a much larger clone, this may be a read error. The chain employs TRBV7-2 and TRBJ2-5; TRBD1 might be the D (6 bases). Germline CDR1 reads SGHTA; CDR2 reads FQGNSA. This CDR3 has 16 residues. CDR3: CVSSGPTGRGGETQYF. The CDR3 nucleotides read TGTGTCAGCAGCGGACCAACAGGGAGAGGGGGAGAGACCCAGTACTTC. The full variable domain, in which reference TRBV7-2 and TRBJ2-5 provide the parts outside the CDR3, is GAGVSQSPSNKVTEKGKDVELRCDPISGHTALYWYRQSLGQGLEFLIYFQGNSAPDKSGLPSDRFSAERTGGSVSTLTIQRTQQEDSAVYLCVSSGPTGRGGETQYFGPGTRLLVL.

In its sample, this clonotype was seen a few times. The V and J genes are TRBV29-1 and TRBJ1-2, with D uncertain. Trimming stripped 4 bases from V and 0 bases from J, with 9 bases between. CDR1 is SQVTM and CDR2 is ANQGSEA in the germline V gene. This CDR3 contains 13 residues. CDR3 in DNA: TGCAGCGTTGTCACAGCAGCTAACTATGGCTACACCTTC. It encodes CSVVTAANYGYTF.

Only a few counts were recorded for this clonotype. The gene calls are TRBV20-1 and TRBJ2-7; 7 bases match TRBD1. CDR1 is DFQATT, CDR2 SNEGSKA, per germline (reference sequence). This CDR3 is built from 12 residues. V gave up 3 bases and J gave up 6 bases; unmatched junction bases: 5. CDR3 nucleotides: TGCAGTGCTAGTTCCGGGACAGTCGAGCAGTACTTC. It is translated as CSASSGTVEQYF.

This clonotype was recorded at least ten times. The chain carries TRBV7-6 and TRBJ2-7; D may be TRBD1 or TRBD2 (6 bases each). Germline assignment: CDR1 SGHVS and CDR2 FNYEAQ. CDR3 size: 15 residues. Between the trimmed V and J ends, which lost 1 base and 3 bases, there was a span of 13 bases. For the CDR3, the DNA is TGTGCCAGCAGCTTAGAGGGGGGCCCTCACTACGAGCAGTACTTC. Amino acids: CASSLEGGPHYEQYF.

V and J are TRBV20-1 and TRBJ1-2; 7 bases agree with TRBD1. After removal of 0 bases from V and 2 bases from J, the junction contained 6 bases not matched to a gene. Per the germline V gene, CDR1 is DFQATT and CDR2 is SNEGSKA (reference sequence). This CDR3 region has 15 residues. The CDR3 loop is CSARDDRVINYGYTF. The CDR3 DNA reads TGCAGTGCTAGAGATGACAGGGTCATCAACTATGGCTACACCTTC.

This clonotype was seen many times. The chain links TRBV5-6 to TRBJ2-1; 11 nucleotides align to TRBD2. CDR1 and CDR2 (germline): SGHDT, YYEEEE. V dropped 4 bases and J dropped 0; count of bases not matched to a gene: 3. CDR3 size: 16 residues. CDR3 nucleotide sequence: TGTGCCAGCAGCCCGACTAGCGGGGACTCCTACAATGAGCAGTTCTTC. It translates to CASSPTSGDSYNEQFF.

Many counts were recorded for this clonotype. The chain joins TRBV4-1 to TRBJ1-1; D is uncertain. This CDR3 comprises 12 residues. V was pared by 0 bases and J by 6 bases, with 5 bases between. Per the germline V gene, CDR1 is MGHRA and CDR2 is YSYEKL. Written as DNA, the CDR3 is TGCGCCAGCAGCCAAGATGCGGCTGAAGCTTTCTTT. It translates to CASSQDAAEAFF.

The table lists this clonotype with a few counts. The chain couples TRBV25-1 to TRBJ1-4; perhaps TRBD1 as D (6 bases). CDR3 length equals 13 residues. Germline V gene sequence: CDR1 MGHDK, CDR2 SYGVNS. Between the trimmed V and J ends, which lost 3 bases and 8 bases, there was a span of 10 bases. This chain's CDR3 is CASSDGGGEKLFF. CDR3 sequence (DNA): TGTGCCAGCAGTGACGGGGGCGGCGAAAAACTGTTTTTT.

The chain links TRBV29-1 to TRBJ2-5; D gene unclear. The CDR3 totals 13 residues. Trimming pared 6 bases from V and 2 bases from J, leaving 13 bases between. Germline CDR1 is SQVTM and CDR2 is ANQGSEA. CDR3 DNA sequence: TGCAGCGTCGACGAGCAGAGTCAAGAGACCCAGTACTTC. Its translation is CSVDEQSQETQYF.